This TCR beta chain was documented in a study of blood T cell repertoires in COVID-19. Study summary: Sample material is recorded as cDNA or gDNA derived from T cells, B-cell-depleted T cells, or PBMCs.

In the original workflow: Quantification of nucleated cells was approximated via reference gene primer amplification. Sequencing was performed with immunoSEQ multiplex PCR; in TCRdb, only in-frame clones are kept and a portion is missing. V and J calls plus clone size are reproduced from that table; the DNA served to infer D and trimming. The sample has 200,000 to 300,000 clones, approximately 80% seen once. V shed 1 base, J shed 2 bases, and the junction held 9 bases outside the gene matches. The CDR3 consists of 17 residues. Germline V CDR1 and CDR2: SEHNR, FQNEAQ (reference sequence). V usage is TRBV7-9 and J usage is TRBJ2-3, with 7 bases lining up with TRBD1. The sequence derives from a man in his sixties with acute or convalescent COVID-19. Sample: peripheral blood. Written as DNA, the CDR3 is TGTGCCAGCAGCTTAGGCCAGCCGACAGGGTCCACAGATACGCAGTATTTT. Translated, it gives CASSLGQPTGSTDTQYF.